This T cell receptor beta chain was retrieved from a study of identical twins. Study-wide findings and caveats: Out-of-frame sharing of TCR alpha in monozygotic twins was underestimated by models. The more abundant beta clonotypes in cord blood had fewer insertions, and memory repertoires did not show this.

The length of the CDR3 is 14 residues. V was cut by 6 bases and J by 3 bases, with 13 bases left in between. Germline CDR1 and CDR2: KGHSH and LQKENI. Remarks on this clonotype: Its target is unknown.

A universal primer site arose from template switching, and cDNA bore unique molecular identifiers. One entry per CDR3 protein, called by TCRdb with MiXCR from the 5' RACE reads. The table shows around 530,000 distinct CDR3 sequences, with 13% to 15% occurring only once. The same specimen was also included in a second study, on yellow fever vaccine responses in identical twins.

The receptor was derived from a woman between 18 and 29 years old in good health. V and J are TRBV18 and TRBJ2-3; D is unclear. Sequencing was carried out using CD4+ T cells sorted from blood. The CDR3 loop reads CASSWTPGTDTQYF. For the CDR3, the DNA is TGTGCCAGCTCGTGGACCCCCGGGACAGATACGCAGTATTTT.